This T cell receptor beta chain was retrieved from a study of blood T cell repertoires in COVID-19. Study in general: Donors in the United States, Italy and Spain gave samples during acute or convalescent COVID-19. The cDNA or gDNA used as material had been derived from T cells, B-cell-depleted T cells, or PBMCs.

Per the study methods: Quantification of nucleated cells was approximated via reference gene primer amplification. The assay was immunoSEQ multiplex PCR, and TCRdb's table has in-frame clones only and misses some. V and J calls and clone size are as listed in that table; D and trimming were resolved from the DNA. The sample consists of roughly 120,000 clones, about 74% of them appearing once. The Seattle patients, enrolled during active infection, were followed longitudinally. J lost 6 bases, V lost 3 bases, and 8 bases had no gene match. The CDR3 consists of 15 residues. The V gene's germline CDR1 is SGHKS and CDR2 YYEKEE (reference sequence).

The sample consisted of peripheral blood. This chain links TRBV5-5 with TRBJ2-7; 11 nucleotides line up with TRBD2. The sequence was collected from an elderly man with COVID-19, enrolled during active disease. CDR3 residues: CASSSDPLAGVEQYF. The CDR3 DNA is TGTGCCAGCAGCTCGGACCCACTAGCGGGAGTCGAGCAGTACTTC. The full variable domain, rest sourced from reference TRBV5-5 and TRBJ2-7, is DAGVTQSPTHLIKTRGQQVTLRCSPISGHKSVSWYQQVLGQGPQFIFQYYEKEERGRGNFPDRFSARQFPNYSSELNVNALLLGDSALYLCASSSDPLAGVEQYFGPGTRLTVT.